Shown below are 22 T cell receptor beta chains from a single sample sequenced in a study of chemoradiotherapy in HPV16-positive cancers. Repertoires were generated with immunoSEQ multiplex PCR, while TCRdb's copy carries only in-frame clones and drops some. Found here are 900 to 1,100 clones, 65% to 85% of them singletons; the top ten hold over 5%. The sequencing used tumor tissue, collected from a patient who underwent chemoradiotherapy. The receptor set was obtained from a human donor with HPV-associated anogenital cancer.

This chain joins TRBV10-2 and TRBJ1-2; possibly TRBD1 for D (6 bases). V was pared by 3 bases and J by 3 bases, with 23 bases between. Germline loops: CDR1 WSHSY, CDR2 SAAADI. The CDR3 length is 18 residues. The CDR3 reads CASSDPRQELESHYGYTF. The CDR3 coding sequence is TGCGCCAGCAGTGACCCCAGACAGGAGTTGGAATCTCACTATGGCTACACCTTC.

Notes on this clone: An end of the junction differs from the germline gene, which may be a read error. The CDR3 region is CASRSGGRGDGYTF. In DNA form, the CDR3 reads TGTGCCAGTAGGTCAGGGGGACGTGGAGATGGATACACCTTC. The chain links TRBV19 to TRBJ1-2, with 7 bases identical to TRBD1. The CDR3 has 14 residues. Germline values: CDR1 LNHDA, CDR2 SQIVND (reference sequence). The full variable domain, completed using reference TRBV19 and TRBJ1-2, is DGGITQSPKYLFRKEGQNVTLSCEQNLNHDAMYWYRQDPGQGLRLIYYSQIVNDFQKGDIAEGYSVSREKKESFPLTVTSAQKNPTAFYLCASRSGGRGDGYTFGSGTRLTVV.

Comments on this clone: One junction end does not reproduce the germline sequence, and a read error may be involved. J is TRBJ2-1 and V is TRBV2, with TRBD2 as a possible D gene (5 bases). CDR1 SNHLY and CDR2 FYNNEI come from the germline V gene. This CDR3 is 15 amino acids long. Here the CDR3 reads CASRDEEVSDNEQFF. The CDR3 DNA is TGTGCCAGCAGGGATGAGGAGGTCTCCGACAATGAGCAGTTCTTC.

V is TRBV28 and J is TRBJ1-5; D gene unclear. V lost 2 bases to trimming and J lost 1 base, with 9 bases between them. The germline V gene has CDR1 MDHEN and CDR2 SYDVKM. The CDR3 is 15 residues long. CDR3 in amino acids: CASSLGKMSNQPQHF. The CDR3 bases are TGTGCCAGCAGTTTAGGGAAGATGAGCAATCAGCCCCAGCATTTT.

This chain links TRBV9 with TRBJ2-3, with TRBD1 matching over 8 bases. Losses at the gene ends were 2 bases for V and 2 bases for J; bases not matched to a gene: 4. CDR3 length: 15 amino acids. The germline V gene encodes CDR1 SGDLS and CDR2 YYNGEE. Written as DNA, the CDR3 is TGTGCCAGCAGCGTCCAGGGGGCCCCCACAGATACGCAGTATTTT. Its protein is CASSVQGAPTDTQYF.

V usage is TRBV6-6 and J usage is TRBJ2-2, with a weak D call TRBD2 (6 bases). V lost 7 bases, J lost 1 base, and 16 bases lay in between. This CDR3 spans 16 amino acids. CDR1 and CDR2 from the germline V gene are MNHNY and SVGAGI (reference sequence). This chain's CDR3 is CASTSAGGVNTGELFF. The CDR3 DNA reads TGTGCCAGCACCTCCGCTGGAGGGGTGAACACCGGGGAGCTGTTTTTT.

The gene calls are TRBV7-8 and TRBJ2-5, with 9 positions matching TRBD1. Per germline, CDR1 SGHVS and CDR2 FQNEAQ. CDR3 length: 13 amino acids. J gave up 4 bases and V 3 bases, and 0 bases lay outside the gene matches. The DNA for the CDR3 is TGTGCCAGCAGCTTGGACAGGGGAGAGACCCAGTACTTC. This encodes CASSLDRGETQYF.

This clone was found once. The chain has TRBV7-8 and TRBJ1-1; no firm D call. CDR3 length: 15 residues. V was cut by 5 bases and J by 5 bases, with 18 bases left in between. Germline CDR1 SGHVS, CDR2 FQNEAQ. The CDR3 DNA reads as TGTGCCAGCAGCCCCCTGACACGGACGGGGACTGAAGCTTTCTTT. This translates into CASSPLTRTGTEAFF.

The chain links TRBV19 to TRBJ1-5, with D possibly TRBD1 on 5 matching bases. V lost 5 bases, J lost 4 bases, and 15 bases lay in between. CDR1 is LNHDA, CDR2 SQIVND, per germline (reference sequence). The CDR3 totals 15 residues. CDR3 bases: TGTGCCAGTAGTCGGGGCGCGGGGATGAATCAGCCCCAGCATTTT. It yields the protein CASSRGAGMNQPQHF.

This rearrangement joins TRBV4-1 to TRBJ2-2; no clear D. The CDR3 sequence is 14 residues long. Germline V gene sequence: CDR1 MGHRA, CDR2 YSYEKL. Trimming pared 2 bases from V and 4 bases from J, leaving 8 bases between. The CDR3 loop is CASSQRAGTGELFF. The CDR3 DNA follows: TGCGCCAGCAGCCAACGGGCCGGCACCGGGGAGCTGTTTTTT.

The CDR3 sequence: CASSFEVGGARETQYF. In DNA form, the CDR3 reads TGTGCCAGCAGCTTCGAGGTCGGGGGGGCGAGAGAGACCCAGTACTTC. The rearrangement joins TRBV7-8 to TRBJ2-5, with TRBD2 matching 8 bases. Germline assignment: CDR1 SGHVS and CDR2 FQNEAQ. Trimming took 3 bases from V and 4 from J; bases not matched to a gene: 10. The CDR3 is 16 residues long.

The chain recombines TRBV12-5 with TRBJ2-3; unclear D gene. The CDR3 is made up of 17 amino acids. Trimming stripped 5 bases from V and 5 bases from J, with 23 bases between. CDR1 and CDR2 (germline): LGHNT, FRNRAP. CDR3 coding DNA: TGTGCTAGTGGTCCCCCCAAGAAAGCCTCCTCCGGAGATACGCAGTATTTT. Its protein product is CASGPPKKASSGDTQYF.

The chain is built from TRBV6-1 and TRBJ1-1, with D hard to call. This CDR3 is 15 amino acids long. With 8 bases removed from V and 1 base from J, the gap between germline ends came to 17 bases. Germline CDR1 is MNHNS and CDR2 is SASEGT. This CDR3 is CASPPRQGGNTEAFF. The CDR3 nucleotides read TGTGCCAGCCCCCCTCGTCAAGGAGGGAACACTGAAGCTTTCTTT.

Only one count was recorded for this clone. J is TRBJ1-1 and V is TRBV6-5, with D unresolved. V was clipped by 0 bases and J by 0 bases, with 8 bases between them. The CDR3 is 15 amino acids. Per the germline V gene, CDR1 is MNHEY and CDR2 is SVGAGI. CDR3 sequence reads: CASSYSSGVNTEAFF. The CDR3 nucleotides read TGTGCCAGCAGTTACTCGAGCGGGGTGAACACTGAAGCTTTCTTT.

V and J are TRBV4-1 and TRBJ2-1; possible D gene TRBD2, 6 bases. The CDR3 extends over 16 amino acids. V dropped 1 base and J dropped 4 bases, with 14 bases sitting between them. CDR1 is MGHRA, CDR2 YSYEKL, per germline. CDR3 sequence: CASSQATGGRYNEQFF. The CDR3 nucleotides are TGCGCCAGCAGCCAAGCCACCGGGGGACGATACAATGAGCAGTTCTTC.

This rearrangement joins TRBV6-5 to TRBJ1-1; the D gene is possibly TRBD1 (6 bases). The CDR3 totals 13 residues. Germline V gene data show CDR1 as MNHEY and CDR2 as SVGAGI. Trimming removed 3 bases from V and 8 bases from J, with 13 bases in between. The CDR3 loop is CASSYWGQLEAFF. DNA of the CDR3: TGTGCCAGCAGTTATTGGGGGCAGTTAGAAGCTTTCTTT.

The V and J genes are TRBV5-1 and TRBJ1-1, with 7 bases lining up with TRBD1. Germline CDR1 is SGHRS and CDR2 is YFSETQ. This CDR3 spans 15 amino acids. Unmatched junction bases numbered 4, after V lost 0 bases and J lost 2 bases. CDR3 residues: CASSLGQGHNTEAFF. The CDR3 DNA reads as TGCGCCAGCAGCTTGGGACAGGGACATAACACTGAAGCTTTCTTT.

This chain uses TRBV7-8 with TRBJ1-5; perhaps TRBD1 as D (6 bases). V lost 1 base and J 7 bases, leaving 17 bases between the germline ends. The CDR3 totals 16 residues. The germline CDR1 and CDR2 sequences are SGHVS and FQNEAQ. CDR3 in amino acids: CASSLVGEGGEQPQHF. CDR3 nucleotide sequence: TGTGCCAGCAGCTTAGTAGGGGAGGGGGGAGAGCAGCCCCAGCATTTT.

The V and J genes are TRBV15 and TRBJ1-2; TRBD1 matches at 7 bases. Germline V lookup: CDR1 LNHNV, CDR2 YYDKDF (reference sequence). The CDR3 runs 15 residues. The V gene end was trimmed by 1 base and the J gene end by 4 bases; junction bases not matched to a gene: 6. The CDR3, as DNA: TGTGCCACCAGCAGAGTGATCGGGACAGTCTATGGCTACACCTTC. Translated: CATSRVIGTVYGYTF.

This rearrangement joins TRBV28 to TRBJ2-7, with D perhaps TRBD1 (6 bases). Trimming shortened V by 4 bases and J by 1 base, and 8 bases separated the two germline ends. The CDR3 has 13 amino acids. Looked up from germline, CDR1 is MDHEN and CDR2 is SYDVKM. The DNA for the CDR3 is TGTGCCAGCAGTTCAGGACAGTCCTACGAGCAGTACGTC. Its translation: CASSSGQSYEQYV.

J is TRBJ1-2 and V is TRBV5-1, with 7 bases aligning to TRBD1. Germline V gives CDR1 SGHRS, CDR2 YFSETQ. The J segment lost 2 bases and the V segment lost 2 bases, leaving 3 bases of the junction unmatched. The CDR3 has 14 amino acids. CDR3 region: CASSFRDRNYGYTF. CDR3 DNA: TGCGCCAGCAGCTTCCGGGACAGAAACTATGGCTACACCTTC.

This sequence joins TRBV2 and TRBJ1-4; TRBD1 might be the D (6 bases). This CDR3 has 13 residues. CDR1 is SNHLY and CDR2 is FYNNEI in the germline V gene. Deletions cut 4 bases from V and 6 bases from J, with 9 bases between. For the CDR3, the DNA is TGTGCCAGCAGTGTATGGACAGATGAAAAACTGTTTTTT. Amino acids: CASSVWTDEKLFF.